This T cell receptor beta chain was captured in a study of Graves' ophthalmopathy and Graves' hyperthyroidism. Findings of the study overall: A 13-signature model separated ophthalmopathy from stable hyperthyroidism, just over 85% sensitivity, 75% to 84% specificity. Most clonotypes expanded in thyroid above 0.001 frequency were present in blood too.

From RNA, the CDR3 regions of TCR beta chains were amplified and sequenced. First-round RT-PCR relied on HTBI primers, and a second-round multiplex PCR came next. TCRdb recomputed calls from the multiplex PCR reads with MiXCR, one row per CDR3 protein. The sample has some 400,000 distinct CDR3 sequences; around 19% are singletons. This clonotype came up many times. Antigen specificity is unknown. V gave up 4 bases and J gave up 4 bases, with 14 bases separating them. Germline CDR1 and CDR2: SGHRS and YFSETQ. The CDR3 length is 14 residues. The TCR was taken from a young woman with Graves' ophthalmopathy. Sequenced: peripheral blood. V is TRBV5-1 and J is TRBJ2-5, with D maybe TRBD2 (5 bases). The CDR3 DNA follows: TGCGCCAGCAGCATGGGCCGCGGGTCAGAGACCCAGTACTTC. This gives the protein CASSMGRGSETQYF.